A single sample is the source of the 22 T cell receptor beta chains below, sequenced in a study of cytomegalovirus exposure and HLA in healthy donors. The PCR employed 60 Vbeta primers together with 13 Jbeta primers. The assay was immunoSEQ multiplex PCR, and TCRdb's table has in-frame clones only and misses some. The sample contains roughly 110,000 clones, 67% of which appear only once. The specimen sequenced was PBMCs. Source of these receptors: a man between 18 and 35 years old in good health and CMV-seropositive.

The rearrangement uses TRBV6-1 and TRBJ2-7; TRBD2 agrees at 10 bases. Germline V CDR1 and CDR2: MNHNS, SASEGT. The CDR3 has 14 residues. The ends lost 7 bases at V and 2 bases at J; junction bases unmatched: 5. The CDR3 sequence is CASTLGLATYEQYF. The CDR3 DNA reads as TGTGCCAGCACCCTGGGACTAGCGACCTACGAGCAGTACTTC.

The J gene is TRBJ2-3, the V gene TRBV28; 8 bases match TRBD2. The CDR3 has 15 amino acids. Unmatched junction bases numbered 11, after V lost 6 bases and J lost 6 bases. The germline V gene encodes CDR1 MDHEN and CDR2 SYDVKM. CDR3 sequence: CASRPRAGGGDTQYF. In DNA form, the CDR3 reads TGTGCCAGCAGGCCTCGCGCGGGGGGCGGGGATACGCAGTATTTT.

This clone showed up just a few times. The genes are TRBV28 and TRBJ1-3; no firm D call. Trimming removed 4 bases at V and 8 bases at J, with 12 bases between. The CDR3 consists of 13 residues. CDR1 and CDR2 (germline): MDHEN, SYDVKM. The CDR3 nucleotides are TGTGCCAGCAGTTATGTTCGTCCGGACACCATATATTTT. Residues: CASSYVRPDTIYF.

The table lists this clone with a few counts. V and J are TRBV18 and TRBJ1-2; possibly TRBD1 for D (5 bases). CDR1 KGHSH and CDR2 LQKENI come from the germline V gene. Trimming cost V 3 bases and J 8 bases, with 19 bases left between them. This CDR3 contains 15 residues. Here the CDR3 DNA reads TGTGCCAGCTCACCCTCCCGGGACGGGAGGCAGGGCTACACCTTC. This gives the protein CASSPSRDGRQGYTF.

The sample holds one count of this clone. This chain connects TRBV6-1 to TRBJ1-1; D possibly corresponds to TRBD1 (5 bases). CDR3 length: 14 residues. Per the germline V gene, CDR1 is MNHNS and CDR2 is SASEGT. Trimming stripped 7 bases from V and 0 bases from J, with 12 bases between. CDR3 bases: TGTGCCAGCACCGCTAGGACACTGAACACTGAAGCTTTCTTT. This sequence encodes CASTARTLNTEAFF.

The rearrangement links TRBV10-3 to TRBJ2-3; tentatively, D is TRBD2 (5 bases). Germline V lookup: CDR1 ENHRY, CDR2 SYGVKD. Trimming pared 6 bases from V and 1 base from J, leaving 14 bases between. CDR3 length: 15 residues. CDR3 in DNA: TGTGCCATCAGCAACAGCGGCTTGGGCACAGATACGCAGTATTTT. This encodes CAISNSGLGTDTQYF.

J is TRBJ1-4 and V is TRBV7-2; D gene ambiguous. With 5 bases removed from V and 8 bases from J, the gap between germline ends came to 18 bases. Germline V lookup: CDR1 SGHTA, CDR2 FQGNSA. The CDR3 extends over 15 amino acids. The CDR3 here is CASSHQSGSGEKLFF. The CDR3 DNA is TGTGCCAGCAGCCACCAAAGCGGGTCTGGGGAAAAACTGTTTTTT.

The DNA for the CDR3 is TGCAGCGTTGGGCGGGAGAACTACAATGAGCAGTTCTTC. Translated: CSVGRENYNEQFF. The rearrangement joins TRBV29-1 to TRBJ2-1; 7 bases match TRBD2. From germline, CDR1 is SQVTM and CDR2 ANQGSEA. V lost 4 bases, J lost 3 bases, and 3 bases stayed unmatched. This CDR3 is built from 13 residues.

This clone appeared once. The CDR3 protein is CASIRGSARGRRQFF. In DNA, the CDR3 is TGCGCCAGCATCCGGGGGTCAGCTAGGGGGCGTAGGCAGTTCTTC. The chain joins TRBV23-1 to TRBJ2-1, with TRBD1 as a possible D gene (7 bases). TRBV23-1 is an ORF for which the function is uncertain. There are 15 residues in the CDR3. The V end was cut by 7 bases, the J end by 12 bases, with 25 bases between.

This clone appeared once. This sequence joins TRBV19 and TRBJ1-5; 9 bases map to TRBD1. The CDR3 is made up of 16 amino acids. The junction had 6 bases not matched to a gene; V was cut back by 3 bases and J by 3 bases. Germline lookup yields CDR1 LNHDA and CDR2 SQIVND (reference sequence). The CDR3 protein is CASSILHRGPNQPQHF. Here the CDR3 DNA reads TGTGCCAGTAGTATCTTACACAGGGGGCCCAATCAGCCCCAGCATTTT. Variable domain in full (rest from reference TRBV19 and TRBJ1-5): DGGITQSPKYLFRKEGQNVTLSCEQNLNHDAMYWYRQDPGQGLRLIYYSQIVNDFQKGDIAEGYSVSREKKESFPLTVTSAQKNPTAFYLCASSILHRGPNQPQHFGDGTRLSIL.

V is TRBV7-2 and J is TRBJ1-6, with D unclear. The CDR3 runs 13 residues. Germline CDR1 SGHTA, CDR2 FQGNSA. Trimming removed 0 bases from V and 10 bases from J, with 7 bases in between. CDR3 in DNA: TGTGCCAGCAGCTTAGCAGCCGAGTCACCCCTCCACTTT. It is translated as CASSLAAESPLHF. The full variable domain, rest sourced from reference TRBV7-2 and TRBJ1-6, is GAGVSQSPSNKVTEKGKDVELRCDPISGHTALYWYRQSLGQGLEFLIYFQGNSAPDKSGLPSDRFSAERTGGSVSTLTIQRTQQEDSAVYLCASSLAAESPLHFGNGTRLTVT.

Only a few counts were recorded for this clone. The CDR3 DNA follows: TGTGCCAGCACGCTGAGGGCTGGCAATCAGCCCCAGCATTTT. Translating it yields CASTLRAGNQPQHF. The chain employs TRBV27 and TRBJ1-5; no reliable D call. CDR1 and CDR2 from the germline V gene are MNHEY and SMNVEV (reference sequence). The CDR3 consists of 14 residues. Trimming stripped 7 bases from V and 2 bases from J, with 12 bases between.

The rearrangement uses TRBV7-9 and TRBJ2-3; the D gene is possibly TRBD2 (5 bases). Looked up from germline, CDR1 is SEHNR and CDR2 is FQNEAQ (reference sequence). There are 13 residues in the CDR3. With 8 bases removed from V and 6 bases from J, the gap between germline ends came to 15 bases. The CDR3 region is CASRTRRSDTQYF. DNA for the CDR3: TGTGCCAGCCGCACCCGGAGGAGTGATACGCAGTATTTT.

This chain uses TRBV5-4 with TRBJ1-1; 8 bases line up with TRBD1. The CDR3 extends over 17 amino acids. Germline V gene sequence: CDR1 SGHNT, CDR2 YYREEE (reference sequence). J was trimmed by 6 bases and V by 1 base; bases with no gene match: 14. The CDR3 nucleotides read TGTGCCAGCAGCTTGACGGCAGGGGGCCCTACCGCCGCTGAAGCTTTCTTT. Residues: CASSLTAGGPTAAEAFF.

The V call is TRBV5-4, the J call TRBJ2-7, with TRBD2 as a possible D gene (5 bases). This CDR3 spans 13 amino acids. V lost 4 bases, J lost 3 bases, and 11 bases lay in between. Germline assignment: CDR1 SGHNT and CDR2 YYREEE (reference sequence). CDR3: CASSRGGVYEQYV. CDR3 bases: TGTGCCAGCAGCCGGGGTGGCGTCTACGAGCAGTACGTC.

CDR3 sequence: CASSDNRASNQPQHF. In nucleotides, the CDR3 is TGTGCCAGCAGTGACAACAGGGCTTCCAATCAGCCCCAGCATTTT. This chain joins TRBV6-1 and TRBJ1-5, with D tentatively TRBD1 (6 bases). CDR1 is MNHNS, CDR2 SASEGT, per germline. V shed 3 bases and J shed 3 bases, with 12 bases lying between them. The CDR3 totals 15 residues.

A few counts support this clone. The chain joins TRBV6-1 to TRBJ1-5; D ambiguous. Trimming pared 6 bases from V and 7 bases from J, leaving 16 bases between. The CDR3 runs to 14 residues. Germline V gene lookup returns CDR1 MNHNS and CDR2 SASEGT. The CDR3 sequence: CASSPALGRQPQHF. The CDR3 nucleotides read TGTGCCAGCAGCCCGGCCCTGGGCAGGCAGCCCCAGCATTTT.

This clone was counted a few times. The genes are TRBV30 and TRBJ2-6, with TRBD2 as a possible D gene (6 bases). The ends were cut back, 3 bases at V and 0 bases at J, with 18 bases in the middle. Germline loops: CDR1 GTSNPN, CDR2 SVGIG (reference sequence). The CDR3 length is 18 residues. CDR3 amino acids: CAWREGLSYLSGANVLTF. The CDR3 DNA reads as TGTGCCTGGAGAGAGGGACTTTCCTACCTCTCTGGGGCCAACGTCCTGACTTTC.

The rearrangement uses TRBV9 and TRBJ2-7, with D perhaps matching TRBD2 (6 bases). Trimming left V 3 bases short and J 4 bases short, with 38 bases between. The CDR3 is made up of 22 amino acids. Germline CDR1 is SGDLS and CDR2 is YYNGEE. The CDR3 loop is CASSGRGVAGSGVKMIWYEQYV. The CDR3 region has the DNA TGTGCCAGCAGCGGACGCGGGGTAGCTGGGAGTGGGGTAAAGATGATTTGGTACGAGCAGTACGTC.

The chain joins TRBV2 to TRBJ1-1; D not resolved. V lost 7 bases and J lost 6, with 9 bases in between. Germline V lookup: CDR1 SNHLY, CDR2 FYNNEI. The CDR3 runs to 11 residues. The CDR3 DNA reads TGTGCCAGCAATCGGAGCCCTGAAGCTTTCTTT. As protein: CASNRSPEAFF.

The rearrangement links TRBV7-6 to TRBJ1-3; 7 nucleotides line up with TRBD1. V lost 0 bases to trimming and J lost 4 bases; unmatched junction nucleotides: 6. This CDR3 comprises 16 residues. The V gene's germline CDR1 is SGHVS and CDR2 FNYEAQ. The CDR3, as DNA: TGTGCCAGCAGCTTAGCGTTCAGGGGGGTCGGAAACACCATATATTTT. This sequence encodes CASSLAFRGVGNTIYF.

The rearrangement links TRBV29-1 to TRBJ2-4; 7 bases are a match to TRBD1. The length of the CDR3 is 13 residues. The germline V gene has CDR1 SQVTM and CDR2 ANQGSEA. V lost 1 base and J lost 8; bases outside the gene matches: 5. CDR3 in amino acids: CSVEGQGTYIQYF. The DNA for the CDR3 is TGCAGCGTTGAAGGACAGGGCACTTACATTCAGTACTTC.